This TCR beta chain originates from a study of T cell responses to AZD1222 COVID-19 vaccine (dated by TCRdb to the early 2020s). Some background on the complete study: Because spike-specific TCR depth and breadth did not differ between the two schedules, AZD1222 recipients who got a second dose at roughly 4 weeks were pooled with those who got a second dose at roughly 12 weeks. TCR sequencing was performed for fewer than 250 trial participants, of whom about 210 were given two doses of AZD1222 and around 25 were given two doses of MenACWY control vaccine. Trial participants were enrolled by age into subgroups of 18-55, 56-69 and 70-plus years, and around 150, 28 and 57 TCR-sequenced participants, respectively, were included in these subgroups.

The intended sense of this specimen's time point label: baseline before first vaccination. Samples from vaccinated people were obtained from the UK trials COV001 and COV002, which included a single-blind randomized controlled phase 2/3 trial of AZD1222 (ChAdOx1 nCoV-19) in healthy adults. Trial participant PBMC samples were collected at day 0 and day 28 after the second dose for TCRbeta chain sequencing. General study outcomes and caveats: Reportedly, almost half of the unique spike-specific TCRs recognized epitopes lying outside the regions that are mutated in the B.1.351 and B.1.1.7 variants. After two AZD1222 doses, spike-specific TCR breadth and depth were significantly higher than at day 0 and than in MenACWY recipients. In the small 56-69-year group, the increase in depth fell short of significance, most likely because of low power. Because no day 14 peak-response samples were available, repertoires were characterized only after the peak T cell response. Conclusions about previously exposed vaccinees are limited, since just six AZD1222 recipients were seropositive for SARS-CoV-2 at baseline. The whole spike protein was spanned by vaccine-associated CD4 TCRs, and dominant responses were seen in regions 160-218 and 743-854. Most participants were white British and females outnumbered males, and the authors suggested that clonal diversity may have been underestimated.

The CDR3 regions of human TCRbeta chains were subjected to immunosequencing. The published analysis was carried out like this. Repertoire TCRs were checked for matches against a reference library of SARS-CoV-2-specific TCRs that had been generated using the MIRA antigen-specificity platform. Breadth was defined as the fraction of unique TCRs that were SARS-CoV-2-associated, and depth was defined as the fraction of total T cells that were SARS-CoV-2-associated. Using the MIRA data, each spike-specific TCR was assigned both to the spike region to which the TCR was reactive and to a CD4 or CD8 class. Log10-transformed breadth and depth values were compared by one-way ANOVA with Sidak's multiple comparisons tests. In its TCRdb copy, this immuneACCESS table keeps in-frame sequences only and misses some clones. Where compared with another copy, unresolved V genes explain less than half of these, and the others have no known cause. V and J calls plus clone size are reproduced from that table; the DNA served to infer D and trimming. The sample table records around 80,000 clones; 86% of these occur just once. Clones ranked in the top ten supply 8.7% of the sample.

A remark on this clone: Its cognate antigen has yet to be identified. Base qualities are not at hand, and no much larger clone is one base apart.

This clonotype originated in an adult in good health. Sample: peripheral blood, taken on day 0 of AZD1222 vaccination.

The nucleotides read TGTGCCAGCAGCCCGAGGGGGACTAGCGGGGAAAGCTCCTACGAGCAGTACTTC. Its protein is CASSPRGTSGESSYEQYF. Rearrangement joined TRBV11-3 to TRBJ2-7; 13 bases in the junction line up with TRBD2. Ends trimmed: V by 5 bases, J by 0 bases; bases unmatched to a gene: 10. The germline V gene specifies SGHNT as CDR1 and YENEEA as CDR2. The cysteine opens and the phenylalanine closes a CDR3 of 18 amino acids. CDR3 DNA only is kept here, 54 bases in frame from base 1.